This T cell receptor (beta chain) was found in a study of human T cells and chemical hapten exposure. Study background: The upper back received 0.01% DPC by patch testing, with results read at 6 days. Recorded diagnoses among the mostly female patients were alopecia areata, totalis or universalis. Study-wide points: Healthy people's immune response may differ from that of the donors, who had alopecia.

Via MiXCR, TCRdb re-called the RACE reads, giving one row per CDR3 protein. The sample includes around 300,000 distinct CDR3 sequences, over 5% seen only once; the top ten take about 7.7%. This sample's time point: pre-sensitization, week 0. Treatment specified: therapeutic diphenylcyclopropenone sensitization with weekly scalp DPC. Participating donors were patients with alopecia, aged 18 to 70 years, considered appropriate candidates for DPC. Per the germline V gene, CDR1 is MNHEY and CDR2 is SVGAGI. CDR3 size: 14 residues. Trimming took 6 bases from V and 4 from J, leaving 15 bases between them. This clonotype has just a few counts. Its antigen is currently unknown.

Here the sequenced sample was whole blood, taken in connection with sensitization to the hapten diphenylcyclopropenone (DPC). The clonotype was recovered from a woman between 18 and 29 years old with alopecia areata. Some clones in this sample may be carry-over from other donors' samples. The chain joins TRBV6-5 to TRBJ1-1; a possible D gene is TRBD1 (6 bases). The CDR3 spells CASRSQGRATEAFF. DNA of the CDR3: TGTGCCAGCAGATCCCAGGGGCGGGCCACTGAAGCTTTCTTT.